Below, 32 T cell receptor beta chains from the same sample are listed, as sequenced in a study of blood T cell repertoires in COVID-19. The repertoire was sequenced with immunoSEQ multiplex PCR; TCRdb's copy has only in-frame clones and lacks some. The table records tens of thousands of clones, over 70% of them present only once. Specimen: peripheral blood. These receptors came from a human donor with active COVID-19. The donor label of this sample is uncertain.

V usage is TRBV29-1 and J usage is TRBJ2-7, with TRBD1 identical over 8 bases. J gave up 3 bases and V 6 bases, and 4 bases lay outside the gene matches. The CDR3 covers 12 residues. Germline CDR1 is SQVTM and CDR2 is ANQGSEA. The CDR3 DNA sequence: TGCAGCGTGGGTACAGGGGGCTACGAGCAGTACTTC. This translates into CSVGTGGYEQYF.

This clone was observed a handful of times. The chain joins TRBV4-1 to TRBJ1-1; D ambiguous. Germline V CDR1 and CDR2: MGHRA, YSYEKL. Deletions cut 0 bases from V and 5 bases from J, with 10 bases between. This CDR3 is built from 14 residues. The CDR3 nucleotides are TGCGCCAGCAGCCAAGATTCGGGTTGGACTGAAGCTTTCTTT. This sequence encodes CASSQDSGWTEAFF.

The rearrangement joins TRBV7-2 to TRBJ2-3, with D hard to call. This CDR3 has 16 amino acids. Trimming stripped 1 base from V and 2 bases from J, with 13 bases between. Germline V gene data show CDR1 as SGHTA and CDR2 as FQGNSA. For the CDR3, the DNA is TGTGCCAGCAGCTTAGGTCTACGGAGAATCACAGATACGCAGTATTTT. Protein: CASSLGLRRITDTQYF.

The genes are TRBV5-1 and TRBJ1-1, with 11 positions matching TRBD1. CDR1 and CDR2 (germline): SGHRS, YFSETQ. The J segment lost 5 bases and the V segment lost 4 bases, leaving 4 bases of the junction unmatched. The CDR3 totals 14 residues. CDR3 DNA: TGCGCCAGCAGCATAAGGGACAGGGGGACTGAAGCTTTCTTT. Translating it yields CASSIRDRGTEAFF. Combining the CDR3 with reference TRBV5-1 and TRBJ1-1 gives the whole variable domain KAGVTQTPRYLIKTRGQQVTLSCSPISGHRSVSWYQQTPGQGLQFLFEYFSETQRNKGNFPGRFSGRQFSNSRSEMNVSTLELGDSALYLCASSIRDRGTEAFFGQGTRLTVV.

This chain uses TRBV25-1 with TRBJ2-7; D is perhaps TRBD2 (5 bases). From germline, CDR1 is MGHDK and CDR2 SYGVNS. The CDR3 extends over 12 amino acids. Trimming took off 10 bases at V and 0 bases at J, with 10 bases between the two ends. This CDR3 reads CATEDFSYEQYF. As DNA, the CDR3 is TGTGCCACCGAGGACTTCTCCTACGAGCAGTACTTC.

This chain joins TRBV9 and TRBJ2-3; unclear D gene. Trimming took off 0 bases at V and 0 bases at J, with 5 bases between the two ends. Germline V gene lookup returns CDR1 SGDLS and CDR2 YYNGEE. The CDR3 has 14 amino acids. The CDR3 nucleotides are TGTGCCAGCAGCGTAGCAGGTAGCACAGATACGCAGTATTTT. Translated, it gives CASSVAGSTDTQYF. Full variable domain (rest looked up from reference TRBV9 and TRBJ2-3): DSGVTQTPKHLITATGQRVTLRCSPRSGDLSVYWYQQSLDQGLQFLIQYYNGEERAKGNILERFSAQQFPDLHSELNLSSLELGDSALYFCASSVAGSTDTQYFGPGTRLTVL.

This sequence joins TRBV29-1 and TRBJ2-7, with a tentative D call TRBD1 (7 bases). V was pared by 4 bases and J by 6 bases, with 10 bases between. The CDR3 spans 11 residues. Germline V gives CDR1 SQVTM, CDR2 ANQGSEA. The CDR3 region has the DNA TGCAGCGTTGGCCAGGGGGGCGAGCAGTACTTC. Translating it yields CSVGQGGEQYF.

The V gene is TRBV2, the J gene TRBJ1-2, with TRBD1 identical over 10 bases. The CDR3 runs to 17 residues. J gave up 5 bases and V 3 bases, and 12 bases lay outside the gene matches. Germline V lookup: CDR1 SNHLY, CDR2 FYNNEI. The CDR3 sequence is CASSDVETGGSGYGYTF. The CDR3 nucleotides read TGTGCCAGCAGTGATGTCGAGACAGGGGGCTCGGGGTATGGCTACACCTTC. Full variable domain (rest looked up from reference TRBV2 and TRBJ1-2): EPEVTQTPSHQVTQMGQEVILRCVPISNHLYFYWYRQILGQKVEFLVSFYNNEISEKSEIFDDQFSVERPDGSNFTLKIRSTKLEDSAMYFCASSDVETGGSGYGYTFGSGTRLTVV.

The V call is TRBV2, the J call TRBJ1-2; D is uncertain. Between the trimmed V and J ends, which lost 8 bases and 0 bases, there was a span of 13 bases. This CDR3 has 14 residues. Germline V gives CDR1 SNHLY, CDR2 FYNNEI. The CDR3, as DNA: TGTGCCAGCTGGAGGACTCCCACTAACTATGGCTACACCTTC. Translated: CASWRTPTNYGYTF. Variable domain in full (rest from reference TRBV2 and TRBJ1-2): EPEVTQTPSHQVTQMGQEVILRCVPISNHLYFYWYRQILGQKVEFLVSFYNNEISEKSEIFDDQFSVERPDGSNFTLKIRSTKLEDSAMYFCASWRTPTNYGYTFGSGTRLTVV.

Note on this clone: Other DNA sequences from this sample encode an identical CDR3 as well. The chain has TRBV29-1 and TRBJ2-5; 10 bases are shared with TRBD2. CDR3 length equals 12 residues. Germline trimming cut 4 bases from V and 4 bases from J; bases unmatched to any gene: 0. Germline V gene data show CDR1 as SQVTM and CDR2 as ANQGSEA. The CDR3 sequence: CSVGTSGETQYF. Written as DNA, the CDR3 is TGCAGCGTTGGGACTAGCGGAGAGACCCAGTACTTC.

This chain uses TRBV5-4 with TRBJ2-2, with TRBD2 identical over 13 bases. CDR1 is SGHNT and CDR2 is YYREEE in the germline V gene (reference sequence). The CDR3 has 15 amino acids. V shed 4 bases and J 6 bases; nucleotides not matched to a gene: 3. In DNA form, the CDR3 reads TGTGCCAGCAGCCCGGGACTAGCGGGATCCGGGGAGCTGTTTTTT. Its protein is CASSPGLAGSGELFF.

V is TRBV7-9 and J is TRBJ1-3, with 8 bases fitting TRBD1. V lost 5 bases and J lost 3; bases outside the gene matches: 15. CDR3 size: 18 residues. The V gene's germline CDR1 is SEHNR and CDR2 FQNEAQ (reference sequence). In DNA, the CDR3 is TGTGCCAGCAGCCGACGTCATCGGACAGGGAAACGTGGAAACACCATATATTTT. This translates into CASSRRHRTGKRGNTIYF.

This rearrangement joins TRBV6-5 to TRBJ1-1; 7 nucleotides agree with TRBD1. The junction had 4 bases not matched to a gene; V was cut back by 4 bases and J by 8 bases. This CDR3 has 12 residues. Germline values: CDR1 MNHEY, CDR2 SVGAGI. The CDR3 region has the DNA TGTGCCAGCAGTTCCCGGACAGGAGAAGCTTTCTTT. It encodes CASSSRTGEAFF.

V and J are TRBV5-6 and TRBJ2-3; D may be TRBD2 (7 bases). V dropped 2 bases and J dropped 8 bases, with 15 bases sitting between them. The CDR3 spans 14 residues. Germline V lookup: CDR1 SGHDT, CDR2 YYEEEE. CDR3 nucleotides: TGTGCCAGCAGCTTCGTGGGGGGGCCGGGTACGCAGTATTTT. Residues: CASSFVGGPGTQYF.

The V gene is TRBV6-1, the J gene TRBJ2-1, with 15 bases lining up with TRBD2. CDR3 length equals 17 residues. Trimming took 4 bases from V and 2 from J; bases not matched to a gene: 3. Germline V gives CDR1 MNHNS, CDR2 SASEGT. CDR3 loop: CASSAGLAGGAYNEQFF. The CDR3, as DNA: TGTGCCAGCAGTGCGGGACTAGCGGGAGGCGCCTACAATGAGCAGTTCTTC.

J is TRBJ1-5 and V is TRBV4-1; D not certain. Between the trimmed V and J ends, which lost 1 base and 3 bases, there was a span of 22 bases. Germline assignment: CDR1 MGHRA and CDR2 YSYEKL. This CDR3 has 19 amino acids. CDR3 region: CASSQVVKRKGQPNQPQHF. The CDR3 region has the DNA TGCGCCAGCAGCCAAGTTGTGAAGCGGAAAGGGCAGCCCAATCAGCCCCAGCATTTT.

The chain has TRBV29-1 and TRBJ2-1; 8 nucleotides match TRBD1. Germline values: CDR1 SQVTM, CDR2 ANQGSEA. The CDR3 extends over 13 amino acids. With 6 bases clipped from V and 5 bases from J, the junction kept 6 bases outside the gene matches. CDR3 region: CSVQDREDNEQFF. For the CDR3, the DNA is TGCAGCGTACAGGACAGGGAAGACAATGAGCAGTTCTTC.

This chain uses TRBV5-1 with TRBJ1-4; TRBD1 aligns across 9 bases. V lost 0 bases and J lost 8; bases outside the gene matches: 5. Germline V lookup: CDR1 SGHRS, CDR2 YFSETQ. The CDR3 covers 15 residues. This CDR3 is CASSLEGTGREKLFF. CDR3 sequence (DNA): TGCGCCAGCAGCTTGGAGGGGACAGGGAGGGAAAAACTGTTTTTT.

The chain uses TRBV15 and TRBJ2-3; a weak D match, TRBD1 (6 bases). CDR1 LNHNV and CDR2 YYDKDF come from the germline V gene (reference sequence). V lost 1 base and J 2 bases, leaving 13 bases between the germline ends. This CDR3 contains 16 residues. The CDR3 DNA is TGTGCCACCAGCAGAGCCGGGCAGGGGAACACAGATACGCAGTATTTT. Amino acid sequence: CATSRAGQGNTDTQYF.

This clone occurred once. The chain is built from TRBV5-1 and TRBJ2-3; tentatively, D is TRBD2 (6 bases). The CDR3 extends over 16 amino acids. Trimming cost V 4 bases and J 4 bases, with 19 bases left between them. CDR1 SGHRS and CDR2 YFSETQ come from the germline V gene. CDR3 sequence: CASSDRAGTSADTQYF. The CDR3 nucleotides read TGCGCCAGCAGCGACCGAGCGGGCACGAGCGCAGATACGCAGTATTTT.

The chain combines TRBV21-1 with TRBJ2-2; the table assigns TRBD2, which was not confirmed against the DNA. TRBV21-1 is given as a pseudogene. The CDR3 contains 14 residues. The CDR3 spells CASSRLAGSGELFF. The CDR3 DNA is TGTGCCAGCAGCAGACTAGCGGGGTCCGGGGAGCTGTTTTTT.

J is TRBJ1-5 and V is TRBV27; D may be TRBD1 (6 bases). Germline V gene sequence: CDR1 MNHEY, CDR2 SMNVEV (reference sequence). The length of the CDR3 is 15 residues. Trimming removed 8 bases from V and 6 bases from J, with 20 bases in between. The CDR3 DNA follows: TGTGCCAGCCTCCCCGCAGGGGCGGTGGGTCAGCCCCAGCATTTT. Translation gives CASLPAGAVGQPQHF.

This clone has just one count. The CDR3 DNA follows: TGTGCCAGCACCGGGACAGCGGACTCCTACGAGCAGTACTTC. Its translation: CASTGTADSYEQYF. The gene calls are TRBV6-5 and TRBJ2-7, with TRBD1 matching over 7 bases. The germline CDR1 and CDR2 sequences are MNHEY and SVGAGI. Trimming at V came to 7 bases and at J to 0 bases, leaving 6 bases not matched to a gene. This CDR3 region has 14 residues.

CDR3 nucleotides: TGTGCCAGCAGTTATCCTAGTGCCGGGGAGCTGTTTTTT. Its protein is CASSYPSAGELFF. The chain has TRBV6-5 and TRBJ2-2, with D uncertain. Per the germline V gene, CDR1 is MNHEY and CDR2 is SVGAGI. The CDR3 has 13 residues. V was trimmed by 3 bases and J by 6 bases, leaving 8 bases between them.

This clone came up once. The chain combines TRBV5-4 with TRBJ1-1; a possible D gene is TRBD1 (5 bases). Per germline, CDR1 SGHNT and CDR2 YYREEE (reference sequence). V was trimmed by 4 bases and J by 1 base, leaving 17 bases between them. The CDR3 runs to 16 residues. DNA for the CDR3: TGTGCCAGCAGCCGACTGGGGGGGGAACCGAACACTGAAGCTTTCTTT. Its protein product is CASSRLGGEPNTEAFF.

The table lists this clone with a few counts. In DNA, the CDR3 is TGCGCCAGCAGTCCGGAGACTAGCTACCACGAGCAGTACTTC. It specifies CASSPETSYHEQYF. The J gene is TRBJ2-7, the V gene TRBV5-1; TRBD2 aligns across 7 bases. The trim removed 5 bases at V and 5 bases at J, leaving 10 bases unmatched. The germline CDR1 and CDR2 sequences are SGHRS and YFSETQ. The CDR3 has 14 residues.

This clone has a single count. The chain has TRBV25-1 and TRBJ2-5; D remains unclear. V shed 1 base and J shed 3 bases, with 12 bases lying between them. The CDR3 length is 15 residues. Per the germline V gene, CDR1 is MGHDK and CDR2 is SYGVNS. CDR3 coding DNA: TGTGCCAGCAGTGAATCGTCACGACTGGAAGAGACCCAGTACTTC. This encodes CASSESSRLEETQYF.

The chain couples TRBV2 to TRBJ2-3; TRBD2 aligns across 7 bases. Germline V gene data show CDR1 as SNHLY and CDR2 as FYNNEI. V trimming: 8 bases; J trimming: 6 bases; junction bases outside the gene matches: 8. This CDR3 is built from 13 residues. CDR3 sequence: CASGGVLEDTQYF. CDR3 nucleotides: TGTGCCAGCGGGGGGGTTCTCGAGGATACGCAGTATTTT.

The chain joins TRBV4-2 to TRBJ2-2; a possible D gene is TRBD2 (7 bases). The ends were cut back, 7 bases at V and 5 bases at J, with 14 bases in the middle. Germline values: CDR1 LGHNA, CDR2 YNFKEQ. This CDR3 has 14 amino acids. The CDR3 protein is CASKGEGITGELFF. CDR3 sequence (DNA): TGTGCCAGCAAGGGGGAGGGCATTACCGGGGAGCTGTTTTTT.

V and J are TRBV28 and TRBJ2-7; 7 bases match TRBD2. Germline-derived CDR1 and CDR2 are MDHEN and SYDVKM. The ends lost 4 bases at V and 5 bases at J; junction bases unmatched: 11. CDR3 length: 15 residues. CDR3 region: CASSSPALGTNEQYF. Here the CDR3 DNA reads TGTGCCAGCAGTTCCCCTGCCCTCGGGACTAACGAGCAGTACTTC.

The chain carries TRBV3-1 (or the pseudogene TRBV3-2) and TRBJ1-5, with D possibly being TRBD1 (6 bases). The CDR3 runs to 15 residues. Per germline, CDR1 LGHDT and CDR2 YNNKEL (reference sequence). Trimming cost V 1 base and J 5 bases, with 12 bases left between them. For the CDR3, the DNA is TGTGCCAGCAGCCAAGGGCAGGGGAGTCATCAGCCCCAGCATTTT. Protein: CASSQGQGSHQPQHF.

This chain connects TRBV27 to TRBJ1-1; 7 nucleotides match TRBD1. CDR1 and CDR2 (germline): MNHEY, SMNVEV (reference sequence). J gave up 14 bases and V 5 bases, and 14 bases lay outside the gene matches. There are 13 residues in the CDR3. This CDR3 is CASSPTRQGGKFF. The DNA for the CDR3 is TGTGCCAGCAGTCCGACCCGACAGGGTGGTAAGTTCTTT.